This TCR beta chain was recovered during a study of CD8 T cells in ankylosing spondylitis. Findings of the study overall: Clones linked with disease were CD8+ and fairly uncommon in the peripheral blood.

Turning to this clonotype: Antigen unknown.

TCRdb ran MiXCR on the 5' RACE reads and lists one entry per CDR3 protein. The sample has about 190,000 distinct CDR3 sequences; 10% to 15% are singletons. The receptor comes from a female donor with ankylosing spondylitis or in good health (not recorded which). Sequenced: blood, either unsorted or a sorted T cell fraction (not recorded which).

This CDR3 reads CASCPKSRTGGYANTEAFF. Written as DNA, the CDR3 is TGTGCCAGCTGCCCAAAGTCCCGGACAGGGGGTTACGCGAACACTGAAGCTTTCTTT. The chain is built from TRBV3-1 and TRBJ1-1; 10 nucleotides agree with TRBD1. J gave up 1 base and V 8 bases, and 19 bases lay outside the gene matches. The CDR3 extends over 19 amino acids. The germline V gene has CDR1 LGHDT and CDR2 YNNKEL (reference sequence).